This T cell receptor beta chain emerged from a study of shared clonotypes between healthy human individuals. As defined, naive CD8 cells were CD45RO-negative and positively selected for CCR7, with terminally differentiated effector memory CD45RA+ cells excluded. V gave up 7 bases and J gave up 0 bases, with 4 bases separating them. The germline V gene has CDR1 MNHEY and CDR2 SVGAGI. The CDR3 totals 11 residues. TCRdb's table, derived via immunoSEQ multiplex PCR, lists solely in-frame clones and lacks some. The repertoire consists of 560,000 or so clones, with approximately 96% occurring once and the leading ten covering about 0.11%.

The clonotype was recovered from a woman aged 25 to 39 in good health. V is TRBV6-5 and J is TRBJ2-7, with unresolved D. Input material: naive CD8+ T cells sorted from blood. DNA of the CDR3: TGTGCCAGCAAAAGCTCCTACGAGCAGTACTTC. Translating it yields CASKSSYEQYF.